These 12 T cell receptor beta chains share one sample of origin, sequenced in a study of blood T cell repertoires in COVID-19. Only in-frame clones appear in the TCRdb table, and some are missing; sequencing was by immunoSEQ multiplex PCR. Among 500,000 or so clones listed, 75% to 90% were seen once. The sample taken for sequencing was PBMCs or T cells enriched from blood (not recorded which). These receptors came from a young woman who had recovered from COVID-19.

This chain connects TRBV9 to TRBJ2-2; D remains unclear. The germline gives CDR1 SGDLS, CDR2 YYNGEE. With 2 bases removed from V and 8 bases from J, the gap between germline ends came to 4 bases. The CDR3 spans 11 residues. Here the CDR3 reads CASSVSGELFF. CDR3 DNA sequence: TGTGCCAGCAGCGTTTCTGGGGAGCTGTTTTTT.

This chain uses TRBV12-5 with TRBJ1-5; D is unclear. V lost 2 bases, J lost 2 bases, and 7 bases lay in between. In germline, CDR1 is LGHNT, CDR2 FRNRAP. The CDR3 consists of 14 residues. The CDR3 spells CASGLMGGNQPQHF. DNA of the CDR3: TGTGCTAGTGGTTTGATGGGAGGCAATCAGCCCCAGCATTTT.

This sequence joins TRBV2 and TRBJ1-1, with no clear D. This CDR3 is built from 13 residues. Germline V gene sequence: CDR1 SNHLY, CDR2 FYNNEI. V gave up 4 bases and J gave up 5 bases, with 11 bases separating them. Here the CDR3 DNA reads TGTGCCAGCAGTGTTATGGGCCAGACTGAAGCTTTCTTT. This codes for CASSVMGQTEAFF.

V usage is TRBV9 and J usage is TRBJ1-1, with 8 bases aligning to TRBD1. V gave up 3 bases and J gave up 5 bases; unmatched junction bases: 6. This CDR3 is built from 14 residues. Germline CDR1 reads SGDLS; CDR2 reads YYNGEE. CDR3 in amino acids: CASSDDRGGTEAFF. CDR3 nucleotide sequence: TGTGCCAGCAGCGATGACAGGGGTGGAACTGAAGCTTTCTTT.

The rearrangement joins TRBV7-2 to TRBJ1-5; no clear D. V lost 5 bases, J lost 3 bases, and 5 bases lay in between. The CDR3 is 12 amino acids. From germline, CDR1 is SGHTA and CDR2 FQGNSA. As DNA, the CDR3 is TGTGCCAGCAGCGCCTACAATCAGCCCCAGCATTTT. This sequence encodes CASSAYNQPQHF.

The chain has TRBV9 and TRBJ1-5, with 7 bases that match TRBD1. J lost 0 bases, V lost 0 bases, and 15 bases had no gene match. CDR1 is SGDLS and CDR2 is YYNGEE in the germline V gene. This CDR3 region has 20 residues. CDR3 sequence (DNA): TGTGCCAGCAGCGTAGGCGAACGACAGGGATTCGGCCGTAGCAATCAGCCCCAGCATTTT. This gives the protein CASSVGERQGFGRSNQPQHF.

This chain connects TRBV29-1 to TRBJ2-3, with D unclear. Germline V gene sequence: CDR1 SQVTM, CDR2 ANQGSEA. V lost 4 bases and J 4 bases, leaving 12 bases between the germline ends. The CDR3 has 13 amino acids. Here the CDR3 DNA reads TGCAGCGTTGTGTCTAGTTCTGCAGATACGCAGTATTTT. Amino acids: CSVVSSSADTQYF.

The chain links TRBV10-3 to TRBJ1-6; 7 nucleotides match TRBD1. The CDR3 length is 14 residues. Germline values: CDR1 ENHRY, CDR2 SYGVKD. V lost 5 bases and J lost 4; bases outside the gene matches: 2. The DNA for the CDR3 is TGTGCCATCAGTCTGGGACAGTATAATTCACCCCTCCACTTT. Residues: CAISLGQYNSPLHF.

The chain combines TRBV5-4 with TRBJ2-5, with a tentative D call TRBD1 (6 bases). The CDR3 contains 18 residues. Per germline, CDR1 SGHNT and CDR2 YYREEE (reference sequence). Trimming removed 0 bases from V and 3 bases from J, with 21 bases in between. CDR3 DNA sequence: TGTGCCAGCAGCTTGGGTTTTGGGCAGACCACAGGGAAAGAGACCCAGTACTTC. Its translation is CASSLGFGQTTGKETQYF.

The chain employs TRBV30 and TRBJ2-7; 11 bases align to TRBD1. The CDR3 loop spans 14 amino acids. The V gene end was trimmed by 5 bases and the J gene end by 4 bases; junction bases not matched to a gene: 7. Germline-derived CDR1 and CDR2 are GTSNPN and SVGIG (reference sequence). The DNA of the CDR3 is TGTGCCTGGGTGGCCCGGGACAGGGGGTACGAGCAGTACTTC. Amino acids: CAWVARDRGYEQYF.

The chain carries TRBV19 and TRBJ2-1; TRBD1 matches 9 bases. V was pared by 3 bases and J by 13 bases, with 7 bases of the junction left unmatched. Germline CDR1 and CDR2: LNHDA and SQIVND (reference sequence). This CDR3 is built from 13 residues. CDR3 in amino acids: CASSIKGTGSQFF. The CDR3 coding sequence is TGTGCCAGTAGTATTAAAGGGACAGGGTCCCAGTTCTTC.

The chain carries TRBV28 and TRBJ1-5, with TRBD1 matching 7 bases. J lost 1 base, V lost 11 bases, and 2 bases had no gene match. The CDR3 is 12 residues long. Germline V CDR1 and CDR2: MDHEN, SYDVKM. The CDR3 loop reads CASTGSNQPQHF. Written as DNA, the CDR3 is TGTGCCTCGACAGGGAGCAATCAGCCCCAGCATTTT.